This T cell receptor (beta chain) was documented in a study of cytomegalovirus exposure and HLA in healthy donors. The PCR had 60 Vbeta and 13 Jbeta primers. Clones were read by immunoSEQ multiplex PCR, and TCRdb kept only the in-frame ones, dropping some. The sample lists under 200,000 clones; 80% to 90% were seen once. The CDR3 length is 14 residues. The V gene lost 3 bases and the J gene lost 4 bases, with 15 bases spanning the gap. CDR1 is GTSNPN, CDR2 SVGIG, per germline (reference sequence). This TCR was recovered from a woman aged 25 to 45 in good health and CMV-seronegative. Sequencing used PBMCs. The chain couples TRBV30 to TRBJ1-2; tentative D call: TRBD1 (6 bases). CDR3 DNA: TGTGCCTGGAGGAGCAAGGGGACAACCTATGGCTACACCTTC. Translated, it gives CAWRSKGTTYGYTF.